The rows below give T cell receptor beta chains drawn from one sample of a study of blood T cells in healthy people across ages. MiXCR, applied by TCRdb to the 5' RACE reads, yields one record per CDR3 protein. The table shows more than 900,000 distinct CDR3 sequences, with 25% to 30% occurring only once. A further study also used this sample, focusing on T cells of mothers and their children.

The source material was blood. The receptors here all came from a middle-aged woman in good health. The CDR3 runs from the conserved cysteine through the conserved F or W. A D gene is named only where the DNA matches it firmly. Size tells how often a clone was seen (once, few, many) or the class of an expanded clone, and some rows leave it out.

TRBJ1-2 | few | TRBD1 | TRBV5-1 | TGCGCCGGCAGCGTAGGACAGGGGTTTGTCTATGGCTACACCTTC | CAGSVGQGFVYGYTF
TRBJ1-2 | few | NA | TRBV28 | TGTGCCAGCAGTCCGATCGGGCGGAACTATGGCTACACCTTC | CASSPIGRNYGYTF
TRBJ2-1 | many | NA | TRBV27 | TGTGCCGTGGGGGGTTCGGACTCCTACAATGAGCAGTTCTTC | CAVGGSDSYNEQFF
TRBJ1-4 | few | NA | TRBV10-3 | TGTGCCATCAGTGGTGCAACTAATGAAAAACTGTTTTTT | CAISGATNEKLFF
TRBJ1-2 | NA | TRBD1 | TRBV5-1 | TGCGCCAGCAGCTTGGTGGGACAGGGGGCGACGAAAACCGGTGGCTACACCTTC | CASSLVGQGATKTGGYTF
TRBJ2-3 | NA | NA | TRBV5-1 | TGCGCCAGCAGCTTGACACCACCCACAGATACGCAGTATTTT | CASSLTPPTDTQYF
TRBJ1-1 | few | NA | TRBV11-3 | TGTGCCAGCAGCTTAGTCAGCGAAGAAGCTTTCTTT | CASSLVSEEAFF
TRBJ1-6 | NA | NA | TRBV12-3/TRBV12-4 | TGTGCCAGCAGCCTCGTCAGCTATAATTCACCCCTCCACTTT | CASSLVSYNSPLHF
TRBJ2-4 | NA | TRBD1 | TRBV5-5 | TGTGCCAGCCAGGGGGAATTCAAAAACATTCAGTACTTC | CASQGEFKNIQYF
TRBJ2-5 | NA | TRBD2 | TRBV20-1 | TGCAGTGCTAGATCACTAGCGGGGGGGCCCCAAGAGACCCAGTACTTC | CSARSLAGGPQETQYF
TRBJ2-3 | NA | TRBD1 | TRBV7-9 | TGTGCCAGCAGCTTAGTCCTCAGGGGGCAGGCTACGCAGTATTTT | CASSLVLRGQATQYF
TRBJ2-1 | NA | NA | TRBV4-1 | TGCGCCAGCAGCCAAGTTTACGGCACTGAGCAGTTCTTC | CASSQVYGTEQFF
TRBJ2-5 | few | NA | TRBV27 | TGTGCCAGCAGTTTTATCGGGGGTCAAGAGACCCAGTACTTC | CASSFIGGQETQYF
TRBJ1-2 | NA | NA | TRBV12-3/TRBV12-4 | TGTGCCAGCAGTACCCGGACGGGGAAGGGTGGCTACACCTTC | CASSTRTGKGGYTF
TRBJ1-2 | few | NA | TRBV20-1 | TGCAGTGCTAGGGGACTGACCGATAATCAGAGTGGCTACACCTTC | CSARGLTDNQSGYTF
TRBJ1-3 | NA | NA | TRBV7-9 | TGTGCCAGCAACTCTGGGCGGACTGGAAACACCATATATTTT | CASNSGRTGNTIYF
TRBJ2-4 | NA | NA | TRBV7-2 | TGTGCCAGCAGCTTAGCGCAAGTTAATGAGCAGTACTTC | CASSLAQVNEQYF
TRBJ1-2 | NA | TRBD1 | TRBV5-1 | TGCGCCAGCAGCGAGACAGGGCCCAATGGCTACACCTTC | CASSETGPNGYTF
TRBJ2-7 | NA | TRBD2 | TRBV5-1 | TGCGCCAGCAGCCCGCAACTAGCGTACAATGAGCAGTACTTC | CASSPQLAYNEQYF
TRBJ2-7 | few | NA | TRBV5-1 | TGCGCCGGCAGCTTGGGCCAGAACCCTGTCCCCTACGAGCAGTACTTC | CAGSLGQNPVPYEQYF
TRBJ2-7 | many | TRBD2 | TRBV20-1 | TGCAGTGCTAGTGGGGGGGGTTCCTACGAGCAGTACTTC | CSASGGGSYEQYF
TRBJ1-1 | NA | NA | TRBV20-1 | TGCAGTGCTAGAGATGGGGTACACACTGAAGCTTTCTTT | CSARDGVHTEAFF
TRBJ2-3 | few | NA | TRBV28 | TGTGCCAGTTCCCGGGGTCAAGAACATACGCAGTATTTT | CASSRGQEHTQYF
TRBJ2-1 | many | TRBD1 | TRBV20-1 | TGCAGTGTAGGGACAGGGTTAAGCTCCAATGAGCAGTTCTTC | CSVGTGLSSNEQFF
TRBJ2-5 | NA | NA | TRBV7-9 | TGTGCCAGCAGCCAACTAGGCTGGGGAGAGACCCAGTACTTC | CASSQLGWGETQYF
TRBJ2-3 | few | NA | TRBV5-1 | TGCGCCAGCAGCCCGGGGGCGAGGGGGGCCACAGATACGCAGTATTTT | CASSPGARGATDTQYF
TRBJ1-1 | few | TRBD1 | TRBV5-1 | TGCGCCAGCAGCTTAAGGGACAGACCAACTGAAGCTTTCTTT | CASSLRDRPTEAFF
TRBJ2-5 | few | TRBD2 | TRBV9 | TGTGCCAGCAGCGTGGCTAGCGGGGAAGAGACCCAGTACTTC | CASSVASGEETQYF
TRBJ2-1 | many | NA | TRBV20-1 | TGCAGTGCCCCAAGGGCTACCCGAAAAGGAGAGCAGTTCTTC | CSAPRATRKGEQFF
TRBJ1-2 | NA | TRBD1 | TRBV5-1 | TGCGCCAGCAACTTGGCGGGGGACAGAAGAAACTATGGCTACACCTTC | CASNLAGDRRNYGYTF
TRBJ1-4 | NA | NA | TRBV20-1 | TGCAGTGCTAGAGTGAGGACCGCTGCAACTAATGAAAAACTGTTTTTT | CSARVRTAATNEKLFF
TRBJ2-7 | many | NA | TRBV4-1 | TGTGCCAGCAGTCAGGACAGCTACGAGCAGTACTTC | CASSQDSYEQYF
TRBJ1-1 | few | NA | TRBV7-3 | TGTGCCAGCAGCACCGACCGACAGGCTGAAGCTTTCTTT | CASSTDRQAEAFF
TRBJ2-1 | NA | NA | TRBV15 | TGTGCCACCAGCAGAGATCGGGACCTAGTTCGTTCGGGCCATGAGCAGTTCTTC | CATSRDRDLVRSGHEQFF